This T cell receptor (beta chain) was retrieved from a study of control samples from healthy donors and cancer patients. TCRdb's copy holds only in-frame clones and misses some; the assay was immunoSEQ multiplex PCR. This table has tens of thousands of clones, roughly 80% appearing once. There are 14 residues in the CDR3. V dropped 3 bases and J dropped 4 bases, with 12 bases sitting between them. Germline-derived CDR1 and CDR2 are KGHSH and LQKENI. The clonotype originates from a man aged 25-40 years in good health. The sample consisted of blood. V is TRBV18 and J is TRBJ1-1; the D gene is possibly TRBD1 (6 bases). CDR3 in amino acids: CASSPTGRGTEAFF. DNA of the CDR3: TGTGCCAGCTCACCTACAGGGAGGGGCACTGAAGCTTTCTTT.